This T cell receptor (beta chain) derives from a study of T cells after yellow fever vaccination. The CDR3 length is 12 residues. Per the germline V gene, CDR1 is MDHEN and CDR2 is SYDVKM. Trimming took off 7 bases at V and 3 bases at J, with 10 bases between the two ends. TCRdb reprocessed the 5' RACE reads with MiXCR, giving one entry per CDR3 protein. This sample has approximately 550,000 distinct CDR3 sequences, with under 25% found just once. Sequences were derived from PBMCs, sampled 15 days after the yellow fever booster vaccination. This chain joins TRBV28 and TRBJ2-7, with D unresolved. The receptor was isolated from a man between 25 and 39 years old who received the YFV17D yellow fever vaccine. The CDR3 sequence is CASTPNNYEQYF. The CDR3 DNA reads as TGTGCCAGCACTCCAAACAACTACGAGCAGTACTTC.